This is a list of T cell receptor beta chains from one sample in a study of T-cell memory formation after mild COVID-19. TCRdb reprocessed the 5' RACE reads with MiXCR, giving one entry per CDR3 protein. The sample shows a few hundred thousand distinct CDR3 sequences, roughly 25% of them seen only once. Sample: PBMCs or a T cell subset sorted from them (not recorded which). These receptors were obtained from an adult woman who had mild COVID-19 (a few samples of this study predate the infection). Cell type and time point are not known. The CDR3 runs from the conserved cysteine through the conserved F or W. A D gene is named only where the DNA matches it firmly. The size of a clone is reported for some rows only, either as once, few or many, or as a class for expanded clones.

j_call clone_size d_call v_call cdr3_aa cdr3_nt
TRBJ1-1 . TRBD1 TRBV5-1 CASRLGGQPNTEAFF TGCGCCAGCAGGCTGGGGGGACAGCCGAACACTGAAGCTTTCTTT
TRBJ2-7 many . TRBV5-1 CASSFSGASYEQYF TGCGCCAGCAGCTTTTCGGGGGCCTCCTACGAGCAGTACTTC
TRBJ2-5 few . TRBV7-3 CASSLSGGVRGETQYF TGTGCCAGCAGCTTATCCGGCGGGGTGCGAGGGGAGACCCAGTACTTC
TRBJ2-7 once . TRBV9 CASSVELGYEQYF TGTGCCAGCAGCGTAGAGTTGGGCTACGAGCAGTACTTC
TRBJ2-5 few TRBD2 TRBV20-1 CSARRSGRGQETQYF TGCAGTGCTAGAAGATCGGGGAGGGGCCAAGAGACCCAGTACTTC
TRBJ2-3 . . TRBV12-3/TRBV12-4 CASSFQWEQYF TGTGCCAGCAGTTTTCAGTGGGAGCAGTATTTT
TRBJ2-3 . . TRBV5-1 CASSLDPGASTDTQYF TGCGCCAGCAGCTTGGACCCGGGGGCCAGCACAGATACGCAGTATTTT
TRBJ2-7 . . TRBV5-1 CASSLTTQRSSYEQYF TGCGCCAGCAGCTTGACCACCCAGCGGAGCTCCTACGAGCAGTACTTC
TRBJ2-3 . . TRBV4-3 CASSQERLNTQYF TGCGCCAGCAGCCAAGAGCGGCTAAATACGCAGTATTTT
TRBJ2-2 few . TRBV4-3 CASSTETGRGELFF TGCGCCAGCAGCACCGAAACCGGCAGGGGGGAGCTGTTTTTT
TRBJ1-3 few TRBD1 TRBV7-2 CASSLDRGTIYF TGTGCCAGCAGCTTAGACAGGGGCACCATATATTTT
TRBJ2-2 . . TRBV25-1 CASGTLLSTGELFF TGTGCCAGCGGGACCCTCCTCTCCACCGGGGAGCTGTTTTTT